The present T cell receptor (beta chain) was sequenced within a study of identical twins. V was pared by 0 bases and J by 7 bases, with 13 bases between. The CDR3 sequence is 15 residues long. CDR1 is LGHNA and CDR2 is YSLEER in the germline V gene. TCRdb recomputed calls from the 5' RACE reads with MiXCR, one row per CDR3 protein. The data contain 430,000 or so distinct CDR3 sequences, approximately 24% of them singletons. These data also formed part of another study, on T cells expressing NK-cell markers. This second study says: Within the sequenced cohort of eight donors, seven exhibited HCMV seropositivity and one was seronegative.

This receptor was identified in a woman aged 18-29 years in good health. The sample consisted of CD4+ T cells sorted from blood. This chain connects TRBV4-3 to TRBJ2-1; D might be TRBD2 (5 bases). In DNA form, the CDR3 reads TGCGCCAGCAGCCAAGATCCAGCGGCTAGAAATGAGCAGTTCTTC. Protein product: CASSQDPAARNEQFF.